The 22 T cell receptor beta chains listed next were all sequenced from one sample in a study of blood T cell repertoires in COVID-19. Sequencing was performed with immunoSEQ multiplex PCR; in TCRdb, only in-frame clones are kept and a portion is missing. The table has more than 110,000 clones, roughly 84% seen once. Sequencing input: peripheral blood. The receptors were gathered from a human donor in a cohort sampled during active COVID-19.

V usage is TRBV14 and J usage is TRBJ2-3; 9 bases line up with TRBD1. The CDR3 has 15 residues. J gave up 5 bases and V 4 bases, and 7 bases lay outside the gene matches. Germline loops: CDR1 SGHDN, CDR2 FVKESK. Here the CDR3 reads CASSPDRGLLDTQYF. CDR3 bases: TGTGCCAGCAGCCCGGACAGGGGCCTCTTAGATACGCAGTATTTT.

This clone appeared once. CDR3 amino acids: CASSLFGGMNEQFF. DNA for the CDR3: TGCGCCAGCAGCCTATTCGGGGGAATGAATGAGCAGTTCTTC. The gene calls are TRBV5-1 and TRBJ2-1; a weak D match, TRBD2 (6 bases). Looked up from germline, CDR1 is SGHRS and CDR2 is YFSETQ. V dropped 4 bases and J dropped 7 bases, with 15 bases sitting between them. The CDR3 extends over 14 amino acids.

This sequence joins TRBV10-3 and TRBJ2-3; 13 positions match TRBD2. Germline V lookup: CDR1 ENHRY, CDR2 SYGVKD. This CDR3 is built from 15 residues. V shed 7 bases and J 3 bases; nucleotides not matched to a gene: 4. The CDR3 DNA follows: TGTGCCATCACCCGGACTAGCGGGAGTACAGATACGCAGTATTTT. Amino acids: CAITRTSGSTDTQYF.

The chain links TRBV6-5 to TRBJ1-1; the D is unclear. The CDR3 spans 10 residues. CDR1 and CDR2 from the germline V gene are MNHEY and SVGAGI. V lost 6 bases, J lost 5 bases, and 4 bases lay in between. DNA for the CDR3: TGTGCCAGCAGACGGACTGAAGCTTTCTTT. Residues: CASRRTEAFF.

The chain recombines TRBV29-1 with TRBJ2-1; TRBD1 matches at 10 bases. Germline loops: CDR1 SQVTM, CDR2 ANQGSEA. This CDR3 spans 14 amino acids. V shed 4 bases, J shed 6 bases, and the junction held 6 bases outside the gene matches. DNA for the CDR3: TGCAGCGTTGTAGAGCGGGACAGGGGCAATGAGCAGTTCTTC. Residues: CSVVERDRGNEQFF.

The chain recombines TRBV30 with TRBJ2-5; 11 positions agree with TRBD2. This CDR3 comprises 18 residues. Germline-derived CDR1 and CDR2 are GTSNPN and SVGIG (reference sequence). V shed 0 bases and J 4 bases; nucleotides not matched to a gene: 13. The CDR3 DNA sequence: TGTGCCTGGAGTGTAACCGGGACTAGCGGAGGTCTTCGAGAGACCCAGTACTTC. Translated: CAWSVTGTSGGLRETQYF.

The V and J genes are TRBV7-2 and TRBJ1-1; no clear D. The germline V gene has CDR1 SGHTA and CDR2 FQGNSA. Trimming took 5 bases from V and 4 from J, leaving 14 bases between them. The length of the CDR3 is 14 residues. The DNA of the CDR3 is TGTGCCAGCAGCCCCGAGTTAATCGGCACTGAAGCTTTCTTT. Residues: CASSPELIGTEAFF.

The chain combines TRBV5-1 with TRBJ2-3, with 9 bases lining up with TRBD2. The CDR3 totals 16 residues. V shed 4 bases and J 1 base; nucleotides not matched to a gene: 7. Germline CDR1 reads SGHRS; CDR2 reads YFSETQ. CDR3 sequence reads: CASSPRVAGGTDTQYF. The DNA of the CDR3 is TGCGCCAGCAGCCCGAGAGTAGCGGGGGGCACAGATACGCAGTATTTT. Based on the CDR3 plus reference TRBV5-1 and TRBJ2-3, the full variable domain is KAGVTQTPRYLIKTRGQQVTLSCSPISGHRSVSWYQQTPGQGLQFLFEYFSETQRNKGNFPGRFSGRQFSNSRSEMNVSTLELGDSALYLCASSPRVAGGTDTQYFGPGTRLTVL.

The chain carries TRBV29-1 and TRBJ2-3; D is unclear. CDR1 and CDR2 (germline): SQVTM, ANQGSEA. This CDR3 contains 14 residues. Trimming removed 4 bases from V and 2 bases from J, with 13 bases in between. The chain's CDR3 is CSVAPERATDTQYF. CDR3 DNA: TGCAGCGTTGCCCCGGAGCGAGCCACAGATACGCAGTATTTT.

The chain joins TRBV3-1 (or the pseudogene TRBV3-2) to TRBJ1-2, with D possibly being TRBD1 (6 bases). The CDR3 is 15 residues long. V was clipped by 1 base and J by 7 bases, with 16 bases between them. Germline V gene data show CDR1 as LGHDT and CDR2 as YNNKEL (reference sequence). The CDR3: CASSQVGHSTSGYTF. The CDR3 DNA is TGTGCCAGCAGCCAAGTGGGACATTCTACGAGTGGCTACACCTTC.

The table lists this clone with a few counts. V is TRBV28 and J is TRBJ2-3, with D perhaps matching TRBD1 (6 bases). Looked up from germline, CDR1 is MDHEN and CDR2 is SYDVKM. Trimming cost V 2 bases and J 2 bases, with 8 bases left between them. The CDR3 length is 14 residues. The CDR3 reads CASSLDRITDTQYF. CDR3 nucleotide sequence: TGTGCCAGCAGTTTAGACAGGATCACAGATACGCAGTATTTT.

This clone occurred a few times. The V gene is TRBV6-5, the J gene TRBJ2-2, with 9 bases aligning to TRBD1. The V and J ends lost 8 bases and 5 bases, in that order; junction bases with no gene match: 6. Germline assignment: CDR1 MNHEY and CDR2 SVGAGI. The length of the CDR3 is 14 residues. The CDR3 spells CASCRDRETGELFF. DNA of the CDR3: TGTGCCAGCTGCCGGGACAGGGAGACCGGGGAGCTGTTTTTT.

The chain couples TRBV18 to TRBJ1-4; D call uncertain. Trimming stripped 1 base from V and 0 bases from J, with 6 bases between. In germline, CDR1 is KGHSH, CDR2 LQKENI. The CDR3 loop spans 15 amino acids. CDR3 protein: CASSPRGSTNEKLFF. The CDR3, as DNA: TGTGCCAGCTCACCACGCGGCTCAACTAATGAAAAACTGTTTTTT.

The chain couples TRBV28 to TRBJ2-7, with 8 bases lining up with TRBD1. Germline trimming cut 4 bases from V and 1 base from J; bases unmatched to any gene: 6. Per germline, CDR1 MDHEN and CDR2 SYDVKM. CDR3 length: 15 residues. This CDR3 is CASSSTGGGSYEQYF. The CDR3, as DNA: TGTGCCAGCAGTTCAACAGGGGGTGGATCCTACGAGCAGTACTTC.

The chain combines TRBV5-1 with TRBJ2-5; 8 bases map to TRBD2. The length of the CDR3 is 16 residues. Trimming took 1 base from V and 0 from J; bases not matched to a gene: 5. CDR1 and CDR2 (germline): SGHRS, YFSETQ. The CDR3 DNA follows: TGCGCCAGCAGCTTGCTCGGTAGCGGGGACCAAGAGACCCAGTACTTC. Encoded protein: CASSLLGSGDQETQYF.

The CDR3 DNA sequence: TGTGCCAGCAGCTTGTTAGCGGGGGGCAGAGATACGCAGTATTTT. Its translation is CASSLLAGGRDTQYF. The chain employs TRBV11-3 and TRBJ2-3; 10 nucleotides align to TRBD2. Germline V lookup: CDR1 SGHNT, CDR2 YENEEA. With V trimmed by 3 bases and J by 5 bases, 5 bases remained unmatched. The CDR3 loop spans 15 amino acids.

This chain connects TRBV7-3 to TRBJ1-1; D unclear. Germline V CDR1 and CDR2: SGHTA, FQGTGA. Deletions cut 5 bases from V and 5 bases from J, with 15 bases between. This CDR3 comprises 14 residues. As DNA, the CDR3 is TGTGCCAGCAGCCCCGAGGGAGGGCGGACTGAAGCTTTCTTT. Its protein is CASSPEGGRTEAFF.

This clone is a singleton in its sample. CDR3: CASRTSGPSSYNEQFF. The CDR3 DNA reads as TGTGCCAGTCGGACTAGCGGGCCGAGCTCCTACAATGAGCAGTTCTTC. The rearrangement uses TRBV19 and TRBJ2-1; TRBD2 aligns across 11 bases. Germline CDR1 and CDR2: LNHDA and SQIVND (reference sequence). The CDR3 loop spans 16 amino acids. V lost 8 bases to trimming and J lost 0 bases; unmatched junction nucleotides: 6.

The chain employs TRBV7-2 and TRBJ1-1; D gene ambiguous. The CDR3 sequence is 14 residues long. Germline V CDR1 and CDR2: SGHTA, FQGNSA. Trimming took 1 base from V and 7 from J, leaving 13 bases between them. The DNA of the CDR3 is TGTGCCAGCAGCTTAGTGAGGGTCGGTGGTGAAGCTTTCTTT. Protein sequence: CASSLVRVGGEAFF.

This chain uses TRBV27 with TRBJ2-2; weak D call: TRBD2 (6 bases). Germline V CDR1 and CDR2: MNHEY, SMNVEV (reference sequence). The V gene lost 7 bases and the J gene lost 5 bases, with 14 bases spanning the gap. The CDR3 loop spans 14 amino acids. The CDR3 region has the DNA TGTGCCAGCACCCATGGCGGGGTAACCGGGGAGCTGTTTTTT. Its translation: CASTHGGVTGELFF.

The chain is built from TRBV7-8 and TRBJ2-4; D is unresolved. Looked up from germline, CDR1 is SGHVS and CDR2 is FQNEAQ. The CDR3 length is 12 residues. Trimming took off 5 bases at V and 10 bases at J, with 12 bases between the two ends. The CDR3 bases are TGTGCCAGCAGCGTACCAGGTGATATTCAGTACTTC. It specifies CASSVPGDIQYF.

The CDR3 region has the DNA TGTGCCAGCAGCTTAGAAGGGGTCGGGTACAATGAGCAGTTCTTC. Translated: CASSLEGVGYNEQFF. V and J are TRBV11-3 and TRBJ2-1; possible D gene TRBD1, 5 bases. Deletions cut 0 bases from V and 4 bases from J, with 10 bases between. CDR1 is SGHNT, CDR2 YENEEA, per germline. The length of the CDR3 is 15 residues.